This entry features one T cell receptor beta chain sequence. Its cognate antigen is unknown. This sample stems from a study of monozygotic twins with inflammatory bowel disease. TCRdb re-called the 5' RACE reads; every CDR3 protein appears as one record, without DNA. The sample totals approximately 400,000 distinct CDR3 sequences; its top ten clones hold more than 2%. The CDR3 totals 15 residues. Per germline, CDR1 DFQATT and CDR2 SNEGSKA (reference sequence). Regarding the study as a whole: Healthy twins showed more clonotype sharing with others than IBD patients, especially patients with disease activity.

The source of this sequence is a human donor with ulcerative colitis or Crohn's disease, or a healthy co-twin of an affected twin (not recorded which). The gene calls are TRBV20-1 and TRBJ1-3; TCRdb selects TRBD1, and the lack of DNA leaves this call unchecked. Sequencing input: blood. This chain's CDR3 is CSARDLDTGKDTIYF.